These 20 T cell receptor beta chains were sequenced from one sample in a study of read filtering for tumor transcriptome and immune sequencing. This library used roughly 400 ng RNA and molecular barcoded adaptors spanning alpha/delta and beta/gamma chains. TCRdb re-called the reads through MiXCR, storing one row per CDR3 protein. The data show about 47,000 distinct CDR3 sequences, approximately 12% seen once. Material: a population of CD138-negative cells sorted from bone marrow. The receptors originated from a donor aged 40 or over with multiple myeloma.

This clonotype was picked up many times. V usage is TRBV20-1 and J usage is TRBJ2-7, with 10 bases that match TRBD2. The CDR3 length is 14 residues. Germline V lookup: CDR1 DFQATT, CDR2 SNEGSKA (reference sequence). The trim removed 3 bases at V and 7 bases at J, leaving 9 bases unmatched. The CDR3 region is CSASVTSGFYEQYF. The CDR3 DNA sequence: TGCAGTGCTAGCGTGACTAGCGGGTTCTATGAGCAGTACTTC.

This clonotype was detected a few times. In DNA, the CDR3 is TGTGCCAGCAGTTACTCAGCGGGGTCTGGGGCCAACGTCCTGACTTTC. Its protein is CASSYSAGSGANVLTF. This chain joins TRBV6-6 and TRBJ2-6; 7 positions match TRBD2. Germline values: CDR1 MNHNY, CDR2 SVGAGI (reference sequence). The CDR3 covers 16 residues. Trimming took 0 bases from V and 1 from J; bases not matched to a gene: 0.

This clonotype was seen at least ten times. The chain employs TRBV7-6 and TRBJ2-2; weak D call: TRBD1 (7 bases). CDR3 length: 16 residues. V shed 5 bases and J shed 4 bases, with 17 bases lying between them. In germline, CDR1 is SGHVS, CDR2 FNYEAQ. The CDR3 sequence: CASSRGGGRGTGELFF. Here the CDR3 DNA reads TGTGCCAGCAGCCGTGGAGGGGGCCGAGGCACCGGGGAGCTGTTTTTT.

This clonotype came up many times. The genes are TRBV30 and TRBJ2-1, with a weak D call TRBD2 (5 bases). V was clipped by 5 bases and J by 7 bases, with 18 bases between them. The CDR3 extends over 14 amino acids. CDR1 and CDR2 (germline): GTSNPN, SVGIG (reference sequence). CDR3 region: CAWGYGGIQNEQFF. The CDR3 coding sequence is TGTGCCTGGGGTTACGGAGGCATTCAAAATGAGCAGTTCTTC. The full variable domain, in which reference TRBV30 and TRBJ2-1 provide the parts outside the CDR3, is SQTIHQWPATLVQPVGSPLSLECTVEGTSNPNLYWYRQAAGRGLQLLFYSVGIGQISSEVPQNLSASRPQDRQFILSSKKLLLSDSGFYLCAWGYGGIQNEQFFGPGTRLTVL.

This clonotype was counted ten times or more. This rearrangement joins TRBV30 to TRBJ2-1; possible D gene TRBD1, 6 bases. The V end lost 2 bases, the J end lost 0 bases, and 11 bases lay between the germline ends. CDR1 and CDR2 from the germline V gene are GTSNPN and SVGIG (reference sequence). The CDR3 is 15 amino acids. The CDR3 reads CAWSPGQLSYNEQFF. CDR3 nucleotide sequence: TGTGCCTGGAGTCCTGGACAGCTCTCCTACAATGAGCAGTTCTTC.

As for this clonotype: A read error is likely here: a far larger clone is one base away. This chain joins TRBV6-5 and TRBJ1-1; TRBD1 is a possible D gene (6 bases). V lost 8 bases and J 2 bases, leaving 12 bases between the germline ends. CDR1 is MNHEY, CDR2 SVGAGI, per germline. The CDR3 consists of 13 residues. CDR3 sequence: CASGGHYNTEAFF. The CDR3 DNA reads as TGTGCCAGCGGGGGACACTACAACACTGAAGCTTTCTTT.

This clonotype has at least ten counts. This chain links TRBV19 with TRBJ1-2; no reliable D call. V was shortened by 7 bases and J by 5 bases, with 17 bases between the two germline ends. Germline V gives CDR1 LNHDA, CDR2 SQIVND (reference sequence). This CDR3 spans 14 amino acids. The CDR3 DNA is TGTGCCAGTACCCCAAGGGCAGGTCCGTATGGCTACACCTTC. Encoded protein: CASTPRAGPYGYTF.

On this clonotype: A far bigger clonotype differs at one base, so this is likely a read error. This chain joins TRBV7-3 and TRBJ2-1; D possibly corresponds to TRBD2 (6 bases). Germline-derived CDR1 and CDR2 are SGHTA and FQGTGA. The CDR3 extends over 14 amino acids. The CDR3 reads CASSREGLYNGQFF. CDR3 bases: TGTGCCAGCAGCCGAGAGGGACTGTACAATGGGCAGTTCTTC.

This clonotype was observed a handful of times. J is TRBJ1-2 and V is TRBV5-1; D is undetermined. Trimming left V 7 bases short and J 2 bases short, with 15 bases between. The CDR3 has 14 residues. The germline gives CDR1 SGHRS, CDR2 YFSETQ. The CDR3 coding sequence is TGCGCCAGCGCCAACCCGGAAAAGAACTATGGCTACACCTTC. This gives the protein CASANPEKNYGYTF. Together with reference TRBV5-1 and TRBJ1-2, the CDR3 gives the full variable domain: KAGVTQTPRYLIKTRGQQVTLSCSPISGHRSVSWYQQTPGQGLQFLFEYFSETQRNKGNFPGRFSGRQFSNSRSEMNVSTLELGDSALYLCASANPEKNYGYTFGSGTRLTVV.

Points on this clonotype: Given a far larger clone just one base away, this is likely a sequencing read error. The chain employs TRBV5-1 and TRBJ2-1; no firm D call. This CDR3 has 14 amino acids. The V and J ends lost 1 base and 10 bases respectively, with 15 bases between them. Germline CDR1 reads SGHRS; CDR2 reads YFSETQ. CDR3 amino acids: CASSLRRQDDEQFF. The CDR3 DNA reads as TGCGCCAGCAGCTTGCGCCGGCAGGACGACGAGCAGTTCTTC. The whole variable domain, filled in from reference TRBV5-1 and TRBJ2-1, reads KAGVTQTPRYLIKTRGQQVTLSCSPISGHRSVSWYQQTPGQGLQFLFEYFSETQRNKGNFPGRFSGRQFSNSRSEMNVSTLELGDSALYLCASSLRRQDDEQFFGPGTRLTVL.

This clonotype was found once. A much larger clonotype is one base distant, so this may be a read error. The DNA for the CDR3 is TGTGCCAGCAGCCGCCGGGACACGGACTACGAGCAGTACTTC. Its translation: CASSRRDTDYEQYF. The chain uses TRBV7-8 and TRBJ2-7; D might be TRBD1 (6 bases). CDR1 and CDR2 from the germline V gene are SGHVS and FQNEAQ. CDR3 length: 14 residues. V was trimmed by 5 bases and J by 3 bases, leaving 14 bases between them.

Many counts were recorded for this clonotype. A much larger clone sits a single nucleotide away, making a read error possible. The chain links TRBV6-6 to TRBJ2-1, with D possibly being TRBD2 (5 bases). The CDR3 is 13 residues long. Germline CDR1 reads MNHNY; CDR2 reads SVGAGI (reference sequence). V lost 7 bases to trimming and J lost 12 bases, with 19 bases between them. CDR3 protein: CASTPRRADGQFF. CDR3 DNA: TGTGCCAGCACCCCCAGGAGAGCGGATGGGCAGTTCTTC.

This clonotype was seen ten or more times. V usage is TRBV4-2 and J usage is TRBJ2-3; D might be TRBD1 or TRBD2, each matching 6 bases. Germline V gene sequence: CDR1 LGHNA, CDR2 YNFKEQ. The CDR3 totals 17 residues. Trimming took 0 bases from V and 3 from J, leaving 16 bases between them. The CDR3 nucleotides are TGTGCCAGCAGCCAAGAGAGAGGGGGGAGTAGGACAGATACGCAGTATTTT. Translation: CASSQERGGSRTDTQYF.

This clonotype appeared many times. The chain combines TRBV18 with TRBJ2-1, with TRBD2 identical over 8 bases. The CDR3 contains 15 residues. Germline V gene sequence: CDR1 KGHSH, CDR2 LQKENI. V shed 3 bases, J shed 0 bases, and the junction held 1 base outside the gene matches. CDR3 in DNA: TGTGCCAGCTCACCTCGGGAGGGCTCCTACAATGAGCAGTTCTTC. Its protein is CASSPREGSYNEQFF.

Comment on this clonotype: In this CDR3 the conserved last residue, phenylalanine or tryptophan, is missing, so a read error is likely. The rearrangement links TRBV7-9 to TRBJ2-1; D might be TRBD1 (8 bases). This CDR3 region has 15 residues. The germline gives CDR1 SEHNR, CDR2 FQNEAQ (reference sequence). DNA for the CDR3: TGTGCCAGTAGCTTCGGAACAGGGGGGGGTTATGAGCAGTTCTCC. Translation gives CASSFGTGGGYEQFS.

Remarks on this clonotype: A far larger clone differs by one base, so this is likely a read error. The chain is built from TRBV20-1 and TRBJ1-6; D is unclear. With the DNA end fitting TRBJ1-1 better, the J assignment may be wrong. Germline CDR1 is DFQATT and CDR2 is SNEGSKA (reference sequence). The CDR3 covers 15 residues. CDR3 coding DNA: TGCAGTGCTAGAGATTTTCCCGGCTCGAACGCTAAAGCTTTCTTT. This gives the protein CSARDFPGSNAKAFF.

Of note for this clonotype: Since the CDR3 does not end with the conserved phenylalanine or tryptophan, this likely comes from a read error. The chain joins TRBV20-1 to TRBJ2-1; 9 bases are a match to TRBD1. Germline values: CDR1 DFQATT, CDR2 SNEGSKA (reference sequence). This CDR3 spans 15 amino acids. With 6 bases clipped from V and 4 bases from J, the junction kept 10 bases outside the gene matches. CDR3 nucleotides: TGCAGTGCCCCCTCCGGGACAGGGCGGTACAATGAGCAGTTCTCC. It translates to CSAPSGTGRYNEQFS.

This clonotype was observed at least ten times. The junction departs from germline at one end; a sequencing error may be responsible. The chain carries TRBV7-9 and TRBJ1-1; no clear D gene. This CDR3 is built from 11 residues. Germline CDR1 reads SEHNR; CDR2 reads FQNEAQ (reference sequence). The CDR3 sequence is CASSRNTGAFF. In DNA, the CDR3 is TGTGCCAGCAGTAGGAACACTGGAGCTTTCTTT.

CDR3: CASSPSAGQGNTDTQYF. The CDR3 coding sequence is TGTGCCAGCTCACCATCCGCGGGACAGGGGAACACAGATACGCAGTATTTT. J is TRBJ2-3 and V is TRBV18, with 10 bases aligning to TRBD1. This CDR3 contains 17 residues. Germline V gives CDR1 KGHSH, CDR2 LQKENI. V was clipped by 2 bases and J by 2 bases; unmatched bases: 7.

This clonotype was seen repeatedly, ten times or more. This rearrangement joins TRBV15 to TRBJ2-1, with D uncertain. The germline V and J ends were trimmed by 3 bases and 8 bases, with 8 bases remaining between them. This CDR3 is 12 amino acids long. Germline V gene data show CDR1 as LNHNV and CDR2 as YYDKDF (reference sequence). CDR3 sequence reads: CATSRTRDEQFF. The CDR3 DNA follows: TGTGCCACCAGCAGGACTCGGGATGAGCAGTTCTTC.